The 27 T cell receptor beta chains listed next were all sequenced from one sample in a study of T cells in Graves' hyperthyroidism and ophthalmopathy. RNA transcripts were the template for amplifying TCR beta CDR3 regions. TCR CDR3 underwent first-round RT-PCR with the HTBI primer set. One entry per CDR3 protein results from TCRdb running MiXCR on the multiplex PCR reads. The repertoire holds some 550,000 distinct CDR3 sequences, with approximately 15% as singletons. Input material: blood. These receptors originate from a woman in her 40s with Graves' ophthalmopathy.

The sample holds many counts of this clonotype. V usage is TRBV13 and J usage is TRBJ1-1; TRBD1 might be the D (6 bases). V lost 5 bases and J lost 3, with 16 bases in between. This CDR3 has 15 amino acids. The germline CDR1 and CDR2 sequences are PRHDT and FYEKMQ (reference sequence). The CDR3 DNA reads as TGTGCCAGCAGCCTTGGGGGGGGGCGAGACACTGAAGCTTTCTTT. The encoded protein is CASSLGGGRDTEAFF.

This clonotype was seen at least ten times. V and J are TRBV6-2 or TRBV6-3 and TRBJ2-5; D uncertain. Trimming removed 5 bases from V and 4 bases from J, with 8 bases in between. The length of the CDR3 is 12 residues. The germline gives CDR1 MNHEY, CDR2 SVGEGT. The CDR3 bases are TGTGCCAGCAGTCACCCGCGAGAGACCCAGTACTTC. As protein: CASSHPRETQYF.

This clonotype was seen many times. CDR3 nucleotide sequence: TGTGCCAGCAGTGAATGGAGCTTTCAGCCCCAGCATTTT. This codes for CASSEWSFQPQHF. The rearrangement uses TRBV2 and TRBJ1-5; no definite D call. Germline CDR1 reads SNHLY; CDR2 reads FYNNEI. The CDR3 covers 13 residues. The V end was cut by 2 bases, the J end by 6 bases, with 8 bases between.

The rearrangement uses TRBV18 and TRBJ2-3; maybe TRBD2 (6 bases). The CDR3 runs 16 residues. Looked up from germline, CDR1 is KGHSH and CDR2 is LQKENI. V lost 4 bases, J lost 2 bases, and 16 bases lay in between. The CDR3 is CASSLAARSPTDTQYF. The CDR3, as DNA: TGTGCCAGCTCACTAGCGGCCAGAAGCCCCACAGATACGCAGTATTTT.

This clonotype was seen repeatedly, ten times or more. The chain has TRBV2 and TRBJ2-5; 9 positions agree with TRBD2. The CDR3 totals 16 residues. The V gene end was trimmed by 0 bases and the J gene end by 1 base; junction bases not matched to a gene: 3. Germline V gene sequence: CDR1 SNHLY, CDR2 FYNNEI. The CDR3 DNA is TGTGCCAGCAGTGAAGCGGGCGGGAGGGTCCAAGAGACCCAGTACTTC. Translating it yields CASSEAGGRVQETQYF.

The chain recombines TRBV3-1 with TRBJ1-6; D might be TRBD1 (6 bases). Germline CDR1 and CDR2: LGHDT and YNNKEL (reference sequence). The germline V and J ends were trimmed by 4 bases and 9 bases, with 13 bases remaining between them. This CDR3 has 14 residues. The CDR3 sequence: CASSPDSGGSPLHF. CDR3 bases: TGTGCCAGCAGCCCGGACAGCGGGGGTTCACCCCTCCACTTT.

The gene calls are TRBV20-1 and TRBJ2-7, with 7 bases matching TRBD1. Germline V gene lookup returns CDR1 DFQATT and CDR2 SNEGSKA (reference sequence). The CDR3 is made up of 12 amino acids. As DNA, the CDR3 is TGCAGCGCCGGGACAGTCTCTAACGAGCAGTACTTC. Translation: CSAGTVSNEQYF.

This clonotype was counted only a few times. The chain is built from TRBV20-1 and TRBJ1-5, with no clear D. CDR1 is DFQATT and CDR2 is SNEGSKA in the germline V gene (reference sequence). The CDR3 has 14 residues. Trimming cost V 5 bases and J 1 base, with 12 bases left between them. The chain's CDR3 is CSAASVLSNQPQHF. The CDR3 nucleotides read TGCAGTGCTGCCAGCGTTTTAAGCAATCAGCCCCAGCATTTT.

The chain couples TRBV27 to TRBJ2-6; D gene unclear. Trimming took off 7 bases at V and 3 bases at J, with 7 bases between the two ends. Germline CDR1 and CDR2: MNHEY and SMNVEV (reference sequence). The CDR3 runs to 13 residues. CDR3 sequence reads: CASKPNGANVLTF. CDR3 nucleotide sequence: TGTGCCAGCAAGCCGAATGGGGCCAACGTCCTGACTTTC.

V and J are TRBV28 and TRBJ2-5; weak D call: TRBD1 (7 bases). The CDR3 spans 12 residues. Per germline, CDR1 MDHEN and CDR2 SYDVKM. Trimming pared 3 bases from V and 12 bases from J, leaving 14 bases between. The CDR3 here is CASSLGQGGKYF. CDR3 DNA sequence: TGTGCCAGCAGTTTGGGGCAGGGGGGCAAGTACTTC.

The V and J genes are TRBV7-9 and TRBJ2-1; TRBD2 aligns across 10 bases. The CDR3 contains 15 residues. The germline gives CDR1 SEHNR, CDR2 FQNEAQ (reference sequence). The V segment lost 4 bases and the J segment 6 bases; nucleotides outside the gene matches: 6. The CDR3, as DNA: TGTGCCAGCAGCTACCAGCGGGGGGGCCTCAATGAGCAGTTCTTC. Translating gives CASSYQRGGLNEQFF.

This clonotype was seen at least ten times. The rearrangement uses TRBV20-1 and TRBJ2-3; D gene uncertain. This CDR3 region has 15 residues. The germline gives CDR1 DFQATT, CDR2 SNEGSKA (reference sequence). Deletions cut 3 bases from V and 2 bases from J, with 15 bases between. In DNA form, the CDR3 reads TGCAGTGCTAGTCCGTCGTGGCCTATCACAGATACGCAGTATTTT. Protein sequence: CSASPSWPITDTQYF.

The chain's CDR3 is CASSLGGRGLRELFF. The DNA of the CDR3 is TGTGCCAGCAGCTTGGGGGGCAGGGGGCTCCGGGAGCTGTTTTTT. The chain recombines TRBV5-4 with TRBJ2-2; 8 bases fit TRBD1. The germline V gene encodes CDR1 SGHNT and CDR2 YYREEE (reference sequence). J gave up 9 bases and V 0 bases, and 7 bases lay outside the gene matches. This CDR3 has 15 amino acids.

This clonotype was observed many times. V and J are TRBV6-6 and TRBJ2-5, with TRBD1 matching 9 bases. This CDR3 has 15 amino acids. Per germline, CDR1 MNHNY and CDR2 SVGAGI (reference sequence). V shed 2 bases, J shed 2 bases, and the junction held 3 bases outside the gene matches. The CDR3 loop reads CASSYPGQGQETQYF. For the CDR3, the DNA is TGTGCCAGCAGTTACCCCGGACAGGGGCAAGAGACCCAGTACTTC.

This clonotype was detected a few times. The chain is built from TRBV5-5 and TRBJ2-3; weak D call: TRBD1 (5 bases). The CDR3 is made up of 14 amino acids. The germline CDR1 and CDR2 sequences are SGHKS and YYEKEE (reference sequence). V was shortened by 4 bases and J by 4 bases, with 13 bases between the two germline ends. The CDR3 bases are TGTGCCAGCAGCCACCAGGGCGCCGCAGATACGCAGTATTTT. This gives the protein CASSHQGAADTQYF.

This chain joins TRBV10-3 and TRBJ1-5; D gene unclear. V was pared by 0 bases and J by 0 bases, with 9 bases between. The CDR3 has 16 amino acids. Germline V gives CDR1 ENHRY, CDR2 SYGVKD. DNA for the CDR3: TGTGCCATCAGTGAGTCTAGTGTTTATAGCAATCAGCCCCAGCATTTT. Translating it yields CAISESSVYSNQPQHF.

This clonotype was counted many times. CDR3 protein: CASSAAGWSYNEQFF. The CDR3 DNA reads as TGTGCCAGCAGCGCTGCGGGGTGGTCCTACAATGAGCAGTTCTTC. The chain is built from TRBV2 and TRBJ2-1; weak D call: TRBD2 (6 bases). Trimming took off 6 bases at V and 1 base at J, with 13 bases between the two ends. Germline V CDR1 and CDR2: SNHLY, FYNNEI. The CDR3 spans 15 residues.

This CDR3 is CASSSLPQERYEQYF. The CDR3 DNA follows: TGCGCCAGCAGCAGTTTACCCCAAGAACGCTACGAGCAGTACTTC. This sequence joins TRBV4-1 and TRBJ2-7; D is unresolved. Germline values: CDR1 MGHRA, CDR2 YSYEKL. V was trimmed by 5 bases and J by 3 bases, leaving 17 bases between them. The CDR3 length is 15 residues.

Comments on this clonotype: A much more abundant neighbour one base away suggests this may be a read error. Since no conserved phenylalanine or tryptophan closes the CDR3, a read error is the likely cause. The chain links TRBV18 to TRBJ1-1; D is possibly TRBD1 (5 bases). CDR3 length equals 16 residues. V lost 4 bases to trimming and J lost 1 base, with 16 bases between them. Germline assignment: CDR1 KGHSH and CDR2 LQKENI. In DNA, the CDR3 is TGTGCCAGCTCACAAAAAGGGGTAGCGGGGAACACTGAAGCTTTCCTT. It encodes CASSQKGVAGNTEAFL.

This clonotype came up many times. V is TRBV6-5 and J is TRBJ1-6, with 7 bases fitting TRBD1. V lost 4 bases to trimming and J lost 6 bases; unmatched junction nucleotides: 6. This CDR3 region has 15 residues. CDR1 and CDR2 (germline): MNHEY, SVGAGI. The CDR3 region is CASSSGQAINSPLHF. The CDR3 DNA sequence: TGTGCCAGCAGTTCTGGACAGGCCATTAATTCACCCCTCCACTTT.

This clonotype was observed a few times. The chain joins TRBV6-2 or TRBV6-3 to TRBJ2-1; D remains ambiguous. The germline gives CDR1 MNHEY, CDR2 SVGEGT. The V end was cut by 4 bases, the J end by 6 bases, with 7 bases between. CDR3 length equals 12 residues. CDR3 protein: CASSSYANEQFF. The CDR3 DNA reads as TGTGCCAGCAGTTCGTACGCCAATGAGCAGTTCTTC.

The V and J genes are TRBV4-2 and TRBJ2-7; no definite D call. Germline loops: CDR1 LGHNA, CDR2 YNFKEQ. The length of the CDR3 is 13 residues. Trimming removed 0 bases from V and 2 bases from J, with 5 bases in between. CDR3 in amino acids: CASSQDGTYEQYF. For the CDR3, the DNA is TGTGCCAGCAGCCAAGATGGGACCTACGAGCAGTACTTC.

V usage is TRBV4-1 and J usage is TRBJ2-5; the D call may be TRBD1 or TRBD2 (5 bases each). The CDR3 covers 15 residues. Trimming stripped 3 bases from V and 5 bases from J, with 16 bases between. Germline V gene data show CDR1 as MGHRA and CDR2 as YSYEKL. The DNA for the CDR3 is TGCGCCAGCAGCCAGGGTGGGACCCCTTTGGAGACCCAGTACTTC. As protein: CASSQGGTPLETQYF.

The genes are TRBV6-1 and TRBJ1-2; 8 bases match TRBD1. Germline CDR1 is MNHNS and CDR2 is SASEGT. The J segment lost 2 bases and the V segment lost 1 base, leaving 3 bases of the junction unmatched. CDR3 size: 15 residues. CDR3 in amino acids: CASSEGAGGNYGYTF. The CDR3 nucleotides read TGTGCCAGCAGTGAAGGGGCAGGGGGCAACTATGGCTACACCTTC.

This clonotype was seen ten or more times. The chain has TRBV7-9 and TRBJ2-1; tentatively, D is TRBD2 (6 bases). The CDR3 totals 15 residues. Looked up from germline, CDR1 is SEHNR and CDR2 is FQNEAQ (reference sequence). The V gene lost 4 bases and the J gene lost 4 bases, with 14 bases spanning the gap. The CDR3 spells CASSSLGGPYNEQFF. The CDR3 DNA follows: TGTGCCAGCAGCTCCCTCGGGGGACCATACAATGAGCAGTTCTTC.

The V call is TRBV28, the J call TRBJ2-1; the D gene is possibly TRBD2 (7 bases). The CDR3 covers 15 residues. Germline V gives CDR1 MDHEN, CDR2 SYDVKM. V was clipped by 5 bases and J by 10 bases, with 21 bases between them. The CDR3 nucleotides read TGTGCCAGCAGTCTAGGGGGGGAGGGTTACTACGAGCAGTTCTTC. Protein sequence: CASSLGGEGYYEQFF.

The genes are TRBV19 and TRBJ2-7, with D uncertain. V was clipped by 6 bases and J by 3 bases, with 12 bases between them. This CDR3 is built from 13 residues. Germline V CDR1 and CDR2: LNHDA, SQIVND (reference sequence). CDR3 in amino acids: CASSTSDGYEQYF. The CDR3 DNA reads TGTGCCAGTAGCACCTCTGACGGCTACGAGCAGTACTTC.